This TCR beta chain originates from a study of shared clonotypes between healthy human individuals. General study results and limits: The study drew on few donors, limiting represented genetic and exposure-history diversity. Shared across four donors were roughly 5.3% of the naive CD4 clonotypes.

Here immunoSEQ multiplex PCR was the method, and the copy in TCRdb shows in-frame clones only, minus some. The profile shows 2 million to 2.5 million clones, 85% to 95% of them singletons. CDR3 length: 12 residues. Trimming cost V 3 bases and J 5 bases, with 5 bases left between them. Looked up from germline, CDR1 is SGHTA and CDR2 is FQGNSA. This clone was counted once. Its antigen remains unknown. What was sequenced was naive CD4+ T cells sorted from blood. Subset meaning: CD45RA+ positively selected. The origin of this receptor is a man between 18 and 29 years old in good health. The gene calls are TRBV7-2 and TRBJ1-5; no clear D. The CDR3 region is CASSFGDQPQHF. CDR3 DNA: TGTGCCAGCAGCTTTGGCGATCAGCCCCAGCATTTT.